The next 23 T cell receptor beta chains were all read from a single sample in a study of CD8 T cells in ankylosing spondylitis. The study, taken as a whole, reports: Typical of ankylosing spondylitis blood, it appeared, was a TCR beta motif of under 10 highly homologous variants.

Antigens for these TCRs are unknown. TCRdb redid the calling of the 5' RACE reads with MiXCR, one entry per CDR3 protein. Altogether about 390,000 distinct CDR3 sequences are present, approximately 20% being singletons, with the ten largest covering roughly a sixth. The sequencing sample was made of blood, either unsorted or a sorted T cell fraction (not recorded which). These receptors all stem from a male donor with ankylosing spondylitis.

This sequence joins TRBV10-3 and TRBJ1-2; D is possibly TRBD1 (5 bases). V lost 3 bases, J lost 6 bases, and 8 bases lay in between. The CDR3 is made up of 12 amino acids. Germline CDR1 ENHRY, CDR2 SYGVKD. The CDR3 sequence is CAISETGDGYTF. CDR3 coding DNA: TGTGCCATCAGTGAAACGGGGGATGGCTACACCTTC.

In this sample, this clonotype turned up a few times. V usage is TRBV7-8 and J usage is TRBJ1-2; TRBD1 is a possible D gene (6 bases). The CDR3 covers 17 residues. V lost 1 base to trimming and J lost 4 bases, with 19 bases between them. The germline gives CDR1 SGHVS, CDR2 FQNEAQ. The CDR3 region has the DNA TGTGCCAGCAGCTTAGTTTCCGGGGGCCCCATTGGCTATGGCTACACCTTC. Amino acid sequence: CASSLVSGGPIGYGYTF. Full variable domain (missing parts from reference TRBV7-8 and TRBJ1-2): GAGVSQSPRYKVAKRGQDVALRCDPISGHVSLFWYQQALGQGPEFLTYFQNEAQLDKSGLPSDRFFAERPEGSVSTLKIQRTQQEDSAVYLCASSLVSGGPIGYGYTFGSGTRLTVV.

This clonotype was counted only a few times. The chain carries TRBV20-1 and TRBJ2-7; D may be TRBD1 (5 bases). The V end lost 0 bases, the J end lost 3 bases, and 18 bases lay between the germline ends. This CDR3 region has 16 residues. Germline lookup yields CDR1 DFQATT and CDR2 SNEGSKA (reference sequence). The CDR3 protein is CSARDQGTSVYYEQYF. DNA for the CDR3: TGCAGTGCTAGAGATCAGGGAACATCTGTCTACTACGAGCAGTACTTC.

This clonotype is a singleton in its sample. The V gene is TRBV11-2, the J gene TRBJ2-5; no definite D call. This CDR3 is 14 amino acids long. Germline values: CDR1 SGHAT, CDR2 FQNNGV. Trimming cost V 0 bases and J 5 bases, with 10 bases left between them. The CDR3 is CASSLDVGWETQYF. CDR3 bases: TGTGCCAGCAGCTTAGATGTGGGGTGGGAGACCCAGTACTTC.

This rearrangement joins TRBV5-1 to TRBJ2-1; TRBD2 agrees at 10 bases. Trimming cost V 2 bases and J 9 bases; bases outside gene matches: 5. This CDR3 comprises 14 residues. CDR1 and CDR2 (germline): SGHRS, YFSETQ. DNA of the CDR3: TGCGCCAGCAGCTTTGGACTAGCGGTACTTGAGCAGTTCTTC. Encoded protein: CASSFGLAVLEQFF.

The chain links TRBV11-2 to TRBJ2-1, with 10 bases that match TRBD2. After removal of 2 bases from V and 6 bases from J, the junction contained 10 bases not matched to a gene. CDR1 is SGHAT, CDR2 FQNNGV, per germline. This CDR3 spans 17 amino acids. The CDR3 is CASSLTSGTLRGNEQFF. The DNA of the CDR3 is TGTGCCAGCAGCTTAACTAGCGGGACTCTCAGGGGCAATGAGCAGTTCTTC.

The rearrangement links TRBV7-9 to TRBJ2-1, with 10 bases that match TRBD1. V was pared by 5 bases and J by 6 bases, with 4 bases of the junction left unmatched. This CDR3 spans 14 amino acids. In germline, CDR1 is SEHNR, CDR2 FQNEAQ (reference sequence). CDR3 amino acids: CASSVDRGSNEQFF. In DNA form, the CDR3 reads TGTGCCAGCAGCGTGGACAGGGGGTCCAATGAGCAGTTCTTC.

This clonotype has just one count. CDR3 region: CSASLAGATYNEQFF. The CDR3 bases are TGCAGTGCTAGTCTAGCGGGAGCTACCTACAATGAGCAGTTCTTC. The rearrangement uses TRBV20-1 and TRBJ2-1; 10 bases match TRBD2. This CDR3 region has 15 residues. Germline assignment: CDR1 DFQATT and CDR2 SNEGSKA (reference sequence). The J segment lost 2 bases and the V segment lost 3 bases, leaving 4 bases of the junction unmatched.

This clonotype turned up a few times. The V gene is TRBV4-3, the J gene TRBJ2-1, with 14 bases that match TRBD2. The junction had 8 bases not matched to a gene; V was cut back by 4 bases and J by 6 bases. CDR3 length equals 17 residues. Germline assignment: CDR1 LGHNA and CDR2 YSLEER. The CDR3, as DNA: TGCGCCAGCAGCCGTCACACCGGGACTAGCGGGAGCAATGAGCAGTTCTTC. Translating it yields CASSRHTGTSGSNEQFF.

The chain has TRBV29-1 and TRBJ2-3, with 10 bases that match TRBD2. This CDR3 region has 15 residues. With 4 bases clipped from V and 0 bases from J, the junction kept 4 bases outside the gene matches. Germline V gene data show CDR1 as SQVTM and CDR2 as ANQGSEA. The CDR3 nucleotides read TGCAGCGTTGCCGGGACTAGCGTGAGCACAGATACGCAGTATTTT. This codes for CSVAGTSVSTDTQYF.

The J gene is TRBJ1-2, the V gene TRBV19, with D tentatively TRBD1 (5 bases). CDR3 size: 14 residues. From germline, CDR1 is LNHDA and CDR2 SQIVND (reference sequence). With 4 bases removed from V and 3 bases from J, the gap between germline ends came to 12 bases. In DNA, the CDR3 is TGTGCCAGTAGTACCCAGGGTGTTGACTATGGCTACACCTTC. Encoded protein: CASSTQGVDYGYTF.

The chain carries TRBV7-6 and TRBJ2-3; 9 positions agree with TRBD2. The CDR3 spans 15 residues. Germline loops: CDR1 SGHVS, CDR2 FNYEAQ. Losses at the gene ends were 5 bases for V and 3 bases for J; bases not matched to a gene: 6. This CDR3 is CASSNRLAVTDTQYF. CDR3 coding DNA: TGTGCCAGCAGCAACAGACTAGCGGTTACAGATACGCAGTATTTT.

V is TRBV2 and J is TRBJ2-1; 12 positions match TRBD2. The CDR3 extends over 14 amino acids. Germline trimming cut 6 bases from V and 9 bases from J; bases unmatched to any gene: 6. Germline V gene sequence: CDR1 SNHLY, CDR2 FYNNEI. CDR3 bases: TGTGCCAGCAGCCGGACTAGCGGGAATGGTGAGCAGTTCTTC. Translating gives CASSRTSGNGEQFF. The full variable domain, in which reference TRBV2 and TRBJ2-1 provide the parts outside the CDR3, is EPEVTQTPSHQVTQMGQEVILRCVPISNHLYFYWYRQILGQKVEFLVSFYNNEISEKSEIFDDQFSVERPDGSNFTLKIRSTKLEDSAMYFCASSRTSGNGEQFFGPGTRLTVL.

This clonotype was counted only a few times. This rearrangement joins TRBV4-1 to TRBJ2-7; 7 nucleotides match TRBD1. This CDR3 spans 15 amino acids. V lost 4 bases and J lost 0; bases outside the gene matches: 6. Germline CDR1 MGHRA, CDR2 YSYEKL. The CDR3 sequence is CASSPRTGLSYEQYF. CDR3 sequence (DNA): TGCGCCAGCAGCCCCCGGACAGGACTCTCCTACGAGCAGTACTTC.

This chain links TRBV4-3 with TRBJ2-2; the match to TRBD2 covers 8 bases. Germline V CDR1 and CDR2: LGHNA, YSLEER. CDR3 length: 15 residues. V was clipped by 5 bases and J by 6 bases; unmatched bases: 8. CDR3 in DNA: TGCGCCAGCAGCACCCGGACTAGCTATGCCGGGGAGCTGTTTTTT. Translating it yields CASSTRTSYAGELFF.

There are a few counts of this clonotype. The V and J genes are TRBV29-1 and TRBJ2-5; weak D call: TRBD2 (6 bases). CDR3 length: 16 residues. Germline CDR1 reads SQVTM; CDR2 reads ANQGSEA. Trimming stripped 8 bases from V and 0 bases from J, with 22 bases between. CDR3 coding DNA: TGCAGCATCTACCTGCCGGGGCTAGCGTACCAAGAGACCCAGTACTTC. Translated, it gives CSIYLPGLAYQETQYF.

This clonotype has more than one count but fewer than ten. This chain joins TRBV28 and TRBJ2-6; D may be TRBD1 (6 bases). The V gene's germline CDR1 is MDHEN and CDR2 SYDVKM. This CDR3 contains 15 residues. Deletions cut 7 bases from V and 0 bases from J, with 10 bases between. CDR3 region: CASTGQPSGANVLTF. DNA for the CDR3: TGTGCCAGCACCGGACAGCCCTCTGGGGCCAACGTCCTGACTTTC.

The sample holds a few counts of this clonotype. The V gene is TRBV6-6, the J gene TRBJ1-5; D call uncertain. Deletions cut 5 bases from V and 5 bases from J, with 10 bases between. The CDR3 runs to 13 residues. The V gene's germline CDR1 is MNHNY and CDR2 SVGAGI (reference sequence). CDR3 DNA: TGTGCCAGCAGTAAAATTTGGGATCAGCCCCAGCATTTT. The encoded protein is CASSKIWDQPQHF.

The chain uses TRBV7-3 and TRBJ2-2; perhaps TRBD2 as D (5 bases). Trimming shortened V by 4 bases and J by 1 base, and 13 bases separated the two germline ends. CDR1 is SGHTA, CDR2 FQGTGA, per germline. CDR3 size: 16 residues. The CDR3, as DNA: TGTGCCAGCAGCTCGACCCGGACTCAGAACACCGGGGAGCTGTTTTTT. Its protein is CASSSTRTQNTGELFF.

CDR3 sequence (DNA): TGTGCCAGCAGCCACAGCCTGATCCGCGAGCAGTACTTC. Encoded protein: CASSHSLIREQYF. This chain links TRBV7-2 with TRBJ2-7, with D hard to call. CDR1 and CDR2 (germline): SGHTA, FQGNSA. Trimming removed 5 bases from V and 6 bases from J, with 14 bases in between. The CDR3 contains 13 residues.

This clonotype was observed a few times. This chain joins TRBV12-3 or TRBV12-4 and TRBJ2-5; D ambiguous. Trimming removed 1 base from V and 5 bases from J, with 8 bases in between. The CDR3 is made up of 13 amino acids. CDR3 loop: CASSLDLRETQYF. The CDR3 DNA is TGTGCCAGCAGTTTAGATCTACGGGAGACCCAGTACTTC.

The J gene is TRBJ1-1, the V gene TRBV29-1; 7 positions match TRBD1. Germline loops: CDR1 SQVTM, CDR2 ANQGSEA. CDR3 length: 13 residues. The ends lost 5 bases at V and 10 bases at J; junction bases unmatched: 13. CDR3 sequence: CSVSRQGGFAAFF. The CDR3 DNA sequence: TGCAGCGTTTCAAGACAGGGAGGTTTTGCAGCTTTCTTT.

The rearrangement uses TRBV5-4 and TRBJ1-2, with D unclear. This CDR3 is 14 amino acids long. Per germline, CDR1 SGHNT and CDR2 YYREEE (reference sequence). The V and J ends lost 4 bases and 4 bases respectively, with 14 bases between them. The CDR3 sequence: CASSPRAGPYGYTF. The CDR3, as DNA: TGTGCCAGCAGCCCTCGGGCAGGACCCTATGGCTACACCTTC.